This T cell receptor beta chain emerged from a study of blood T cell repertoires in COVID-19. Study-wide context: Some COVID-19 samples were acute and others convalescent; all came from the United States, Italy and Spain. T cells, B-cell-depleted T cells, or PBMCs provided the cDNA or gDNA that served as material.

Membership in each cohort depended on participant-reported clinical history. Method: immunoSEQ multiplex PCR; TCRdb's copy keeps in-frame clones and lacks some. This sample yields roughly 300,000 clones, of which about 89% are seen a single time; about 5% belongs to the top ten. The CDR3 has 13 amino acids. Germline V gene sequence: CDR1 SEHNR, CDR2 FQNEAQ (reference sequence). The V gene end was trimmed by 5 bases and the J gene end by 10 bases; junction bases not matched to a gene: 7. The sequenced material came from PBMCs or T cells enriched from blood (not recorded which). This receptor was obtained from a woman in her thirties who had recovered from COVID-19. The chain couples TRBV7-9 to TRBJ1-2; 10 positions match TRBD1. The CDR3 nucleotides read TGTGCCAGCAGCCAAGGAGGACAGGGGGACTACACCTTC. Translation: CASSQGGQGDYTF.